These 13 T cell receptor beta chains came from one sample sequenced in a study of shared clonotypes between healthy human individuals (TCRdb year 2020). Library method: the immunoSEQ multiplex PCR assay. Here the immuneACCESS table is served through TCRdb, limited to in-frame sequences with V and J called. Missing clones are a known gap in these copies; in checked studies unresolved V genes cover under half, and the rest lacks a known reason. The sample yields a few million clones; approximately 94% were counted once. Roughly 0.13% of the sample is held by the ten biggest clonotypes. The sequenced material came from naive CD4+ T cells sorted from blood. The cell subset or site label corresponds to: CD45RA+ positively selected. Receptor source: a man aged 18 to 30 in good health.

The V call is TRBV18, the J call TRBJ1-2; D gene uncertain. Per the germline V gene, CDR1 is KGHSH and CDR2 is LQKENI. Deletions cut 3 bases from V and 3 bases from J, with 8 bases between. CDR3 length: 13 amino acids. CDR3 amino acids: CASSPEDDYGYTF. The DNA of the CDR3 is TGTGCCAGCTCACCGGAAGACGACTATGGCTACACCTTC.

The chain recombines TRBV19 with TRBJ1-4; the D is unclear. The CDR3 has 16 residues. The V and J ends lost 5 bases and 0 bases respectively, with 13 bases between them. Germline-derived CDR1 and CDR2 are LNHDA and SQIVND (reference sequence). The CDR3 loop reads CASSVRGLTTNEKLFF. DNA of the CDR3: TGTGCCAGTAGTGTTCGGGGATTGACAACTAATGAAAAACTGTTTTTT.

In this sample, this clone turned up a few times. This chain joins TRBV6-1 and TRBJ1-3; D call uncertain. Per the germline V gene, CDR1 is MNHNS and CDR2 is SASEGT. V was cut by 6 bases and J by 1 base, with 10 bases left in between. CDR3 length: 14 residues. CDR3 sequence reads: CASRAGKSGNTIYF. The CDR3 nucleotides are TGTGCCAGCAGGGCAGGCAAATCTGGAAACACCATATATTTT.

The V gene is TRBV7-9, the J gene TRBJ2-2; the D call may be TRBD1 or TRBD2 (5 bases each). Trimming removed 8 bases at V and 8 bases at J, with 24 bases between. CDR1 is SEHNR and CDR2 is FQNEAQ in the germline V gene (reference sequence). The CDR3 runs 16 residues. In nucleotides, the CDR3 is TGTGCCAGCGCTTTATCGTGGGGACCCGCCGGTGGGGAGCTGTTTTTT. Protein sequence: CASALSWGPAGGELFF.

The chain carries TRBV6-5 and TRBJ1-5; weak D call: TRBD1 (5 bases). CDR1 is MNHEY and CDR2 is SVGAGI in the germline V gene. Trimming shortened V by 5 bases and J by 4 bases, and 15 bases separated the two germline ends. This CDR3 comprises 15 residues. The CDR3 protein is CASSPQDRSNQPQHF. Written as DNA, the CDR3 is TGTGCCAGCAGTCCACAAGACAGAAGTAATCAGCCCCAGCATTTT.

CDR3 bases: TGTGCCAGCAGGACGGACAGGAATAATTCACCCCTCCACTTT. Translation: CASRTDRNNSPLHF. V is TRBV6-5 and J is TRBJ1-6, with 7 bases aligning to TRBD1. There are 14 residues in the CDR3. Germline V CDR1 and CDR2: MNHEY, SVGAGI. J was trimmed by 5 bases and V by 6 bases; bases with no gene match: 4.

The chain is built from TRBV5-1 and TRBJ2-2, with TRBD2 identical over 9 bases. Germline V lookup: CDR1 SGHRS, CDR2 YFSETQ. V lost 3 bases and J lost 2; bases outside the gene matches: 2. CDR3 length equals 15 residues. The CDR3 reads CASSWGTSNTGELFF. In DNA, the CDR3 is TGCGCCAGCAGCTGGGGGACTAGCAACACCGGGGAGCTGTTTTTT.

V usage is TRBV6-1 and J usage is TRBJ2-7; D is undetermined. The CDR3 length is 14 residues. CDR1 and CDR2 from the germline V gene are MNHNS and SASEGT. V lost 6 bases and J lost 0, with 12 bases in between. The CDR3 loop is CASRGTGRSYEQYF. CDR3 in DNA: TGTGCCAGCAGAGGAACGGGTCGCTCCTACGAGCAGTACTTC.

The CDR3 DNA reads TGTGCCAGCAGCTTGGCCAAATCTAGCGGGGGTATCCAGTACTTC. It yields the protein CASSLAKSSGGIQYF. This chain connects TRBV5-4 to TRBJ2-5; 10 bases line up with TRBD2. Germline V gives CDR1 SGHNT, CDR2 YYREEE (reference sequence). Trimming took 0 bases from V and 10 from J; bases not matched to a gene: 9. CDR3 size: 15 residues.

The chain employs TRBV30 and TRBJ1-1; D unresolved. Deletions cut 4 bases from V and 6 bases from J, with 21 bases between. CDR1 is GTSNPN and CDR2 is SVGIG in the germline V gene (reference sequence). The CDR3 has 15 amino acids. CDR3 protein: CAWTPGLRARPEAFF. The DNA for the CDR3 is TGTGCCTGGACCCCCGGGTTGAGGGCAAGGCCTGAAGCTTTCTTT.

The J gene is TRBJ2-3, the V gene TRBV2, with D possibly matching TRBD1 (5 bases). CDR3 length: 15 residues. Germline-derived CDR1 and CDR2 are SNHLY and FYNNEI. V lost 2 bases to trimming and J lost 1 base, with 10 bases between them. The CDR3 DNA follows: TGTGCCAGCAGTGAAATGGTGGGGCGCACAGATACGCAGTATTTT. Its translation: CASSEMVGRTDTQYF.

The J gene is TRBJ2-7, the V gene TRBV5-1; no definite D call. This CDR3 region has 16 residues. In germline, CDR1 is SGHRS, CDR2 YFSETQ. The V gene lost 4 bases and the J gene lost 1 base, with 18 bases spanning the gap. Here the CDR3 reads CASSRGAADLSYEQYF. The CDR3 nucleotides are TGCGCCAGCAGCCGCGGAGCAGCCGACCTGTCCTACGAGCAGTACTTC.

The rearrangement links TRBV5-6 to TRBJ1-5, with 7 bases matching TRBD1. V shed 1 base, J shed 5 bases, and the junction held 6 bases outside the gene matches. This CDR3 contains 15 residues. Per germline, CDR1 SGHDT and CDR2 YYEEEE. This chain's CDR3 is CASSLRGTVYQPQHF. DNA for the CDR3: TGTGCCAGCAGCTTGCGGGGGACAGTATATCAGCCCCAGCATTTT.